This T cell receptor beta chain was captured by sequencing in a study of human T cells and chemical hapten exposure. Individual cDNA molecules in this library carried unique molecular identifiers. As processed by the authors: Samples held a median of 95,638 TCRs, range roughly 23,224–700,000. TCRdb re-called the RACE reads through MiXCR, storing one row per CDR3 protein. The V and J calls and clone size come from TCRdb's table, not from the authors' own analysis. The data contain 65,000 to 80,000 distinct CDR3 sequences, about 9% of them singletons. Ten or more counts support this clonotype. As to time point: healthy volunteer bleed at 6 weeks. Extraction yielded total RNA from whole blood (unfractionated). CDR1 and CDR2 from the germline V gene are DFQATT and SNEGSKA (reference sequence). V dropped 1 base and J dropped 6 bases, with 5 bases sitting between them. The CDR3 has 11 residues.

The chain recombines TRBV20-1 with TRBJ2-3; D is undetermined. Sequencing was performed on whole blood. The receptor's source is a male donor in good health. Some clones in this sample may be carry-over from other donors' samples. The CDR3 here is CSARGGDTQYF. In DNA, the CDR3 is TGCAGTGCTAGAGGTGGCGATACGCAGTATTTT.